The clone carrying this TCR beta chain was counted a few times. One entry per CDR3 protein results from TCRdb running MiXCR on the 5' RACE reads. The sample records over 55,000 distinct CDR3 sequences, approximately 10% being singletons. The CDR3 extends over 14 amino acids. V lost 2 bases and J 11 bases, leaving 17 bases between the germline ends. Germline values: CDR1 SGHNT, CDR2 YYREEE (reference sequence). These data belong to a study of early T cells in non-severe SARS-CoV-2 infection. The source of this sequence is an adult who was a healthcare worker with PCR-confirmed SARS-CoV-2 infection or an uninfected control (not recorded which). The material sequenced was whole blood. This chain connects TRBV5-4 to TRBJ2-1; a weak D match, TRBD1 (5 bases). Here the CDR3 reads CASSFPDSQSKQFF. The CDR3 DNA is TGTGCCAGCAGCTTTCCTGACAGCCAGTCAAAGCAGTTCTTC.